This TCR beta chain was captured in a study of blood T cell repertoires in COVID-19. Study in general: There were acute and convalescent COVID-19 samples, and they came from the United States, Italy and Spain. The analysed material was cDNA or gDNA that came from T cells, B-cell-depleted T cells, or PBMCs.

On this clone: Different DNA sequences within this sample yield the same CDR3.

Assay: immunoSEQ multiplex PCR; the TCRdb copy retains only in-frame clones and omits some. Of around 130,000 clones in the sample, more than 60% are singletons; the top ten hold 16%. The CDR3 spans 11 residues. The germline V gene has CDR1 SGHRS and CDR2 YFSETQ. With 3 bases removed from V and 2 bases from J, the gap between germline ends came to 2 bases. The sequenced sample was peripheral blood. This clonotype was sampled from a man aged 45-65 years with acute or convalescent COVID-19. The rearrangement joins TRBV5-1 to TRBJ2-5, with unresolved D. The CDR3 DNA is TGCGCCAGCAGCTCGCAAGAGACCCAGTACTTC. Its protein is CASSSQETQYF.